This entry describes one T cell receptor (beta chain). The sample carries other DNA sequences with the same CDR3. CD45RO-negative, CCR7-selected cells formed the naive CD8 fraction, which excluded terminally differentiated effector memory CD45RA+ cells. Germline assignment: CDR1 SQVTM and CDR2 ANQGSEA. The CDR3 is 15 amino acids. Trimming cost V 2 bases and J 3 bases; bases outside gene matches: 7. The sample is drawn from a study of shared clonotypes between healthy human individuals. About the research overall: The donor pool was made up of a couple of women and three men aged 18 to 49.

For every subset, genomic DNA was evenly distributed across several immunoSEQ plates. Per the original methods: Junction-only sequences without quality scores were provided by ImmunoSEQ, so filtering was different. Sequencing was performed with immunoSEQ multiplex PCR; in TCRdb, only in-frame clones are kept and a portion is missing. For V, J and clone size, that table is used; D and trimming come from the DNA. The sample has 550,000 to 600,000 clones; 95% to 98% are singletons. The origin of this receptor is a man in his thirties or forties in good health. The rearrangement joins TRBV29-1 to TRBJ2-5; 9 nucleotides agree with TRBD2. The sequenced material came from naive CD8+ T cells sorted from blood. The CDR3 is CSVELAGGPEETQYF. Written as DNA, the CDR3 is TGCAGCGTTGAATTGGCGGGAGGGCCCGAAGAGACCCAGTACTTC.